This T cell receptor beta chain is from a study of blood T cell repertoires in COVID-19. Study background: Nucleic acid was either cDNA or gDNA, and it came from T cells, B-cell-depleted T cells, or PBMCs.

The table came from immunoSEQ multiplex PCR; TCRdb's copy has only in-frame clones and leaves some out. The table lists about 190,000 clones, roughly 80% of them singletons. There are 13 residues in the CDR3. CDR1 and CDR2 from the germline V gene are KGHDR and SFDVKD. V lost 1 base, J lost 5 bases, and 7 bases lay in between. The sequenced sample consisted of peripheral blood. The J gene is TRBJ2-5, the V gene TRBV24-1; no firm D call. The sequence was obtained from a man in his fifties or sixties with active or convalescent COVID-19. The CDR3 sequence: CATSDFPRETQYF. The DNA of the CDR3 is TGTGCCACCAGTGATTTTCCCAGGGAGACCCAGTACTTC.